Given below is one T cell receptor beta chain in context. Noted treatment: around 19 received Ad26.COV2.S at low or high dose, single or two shots; about 5 received placebo; per-sample allocation not given. Samples were taken on day 63 after the first vaccine or placebo injection. The CDR3 has 16 amino acids. Looked up from germline, CDR1 is MNHNS and CDR2 is SASEGT. The V gene end was trimmed by 3 bases and the J gene end by 3 bases; junction bases not matched to a gene: 10. Profiling relied on immunoSEQ multiplex PCR, and the TCRdb table lists in-frame clones only, not all of them. The sample contains about 350,000 clones, about 86% of which appear only once. These data originate in a study of Ad26.COV2.S vaccination and SARS-CoV-2 variants.

The chain combines TRBV6-1 with TRBJ2-7; 8 bases map to TRBD2. This sample comprised peripheral blood, obtained in a trial of Ad26.COV2.S vaccine versus placebo. The TCR comes from a person between 18 and 59 years old who received the Ad26.COV2.S COVID-19 vaccine or a placebo. The CDR3 region is CASSDTSGLGVYEQYF. For the CDR3, the DNA is TGTGCCAGCAGTGATACTAGCGGCCTCGGGGTCTACGAGCAGTACTTC.